The 2 T cell receptor beta chains below come from one sample, sequenced in a study of OX40 agonist ivuxolimab in advanced cancers. Sequencing used immunoSEQ multiplex PCR; TCRdb keeps in-frame clones, though not all of them. This table holds some 83,000 clones, approximately 84% found once. The sequencing here drew on CD4+ or CD8+ T cells sorted from blood, taken in a trial of the OX40 agonist ivuxolimab. All receptors come from an adult with an advanced solid tumor such as melanoma, head and neck, liver or kidney cancer.

In its sample, this clone was seen a few times. This chain uses TRBV6-5 with TRBJ2-7; a weak D match, TRBD2 (6 bases). With 0 bases removed from V and 0 bases from J, the gap between germline ends came to 9 bases. The germline V gene has CDR1 MNHEY and CDR2 SVGAGI. The CDR3 spans 15 residues. The CDR3 sequence is CASSYSGGDSYEQYF. CDR3 bases: TGTGCCAGCAGTTACTCCGGCGGGGACTCCTACGAGCAGTACTTC.

The rearrangement uses TRBV6-5 and TRBJ2-1; D not certain. The CDR3 is 14 amino acids. Trimming removed 7 bases from V and 0 bases from J, with 10 bases in between. Germline V lookup: CDR1 MNHEY, CDR2 SVGAGI. Here the CDR3 DNA reads TGTGCCAGCACCACAGCTCACTCCTACAATGAGCAGTTCTTC. Encoded protein: CASTTAHSYNEQFF.